Sequencing of this T cell receptor beta chain was carried out in a study of blood T cell repertoires in COVID-19 (dated by TCRdb to about 2020). As for the study more broadly: Collaborator samples came from the United States, Italy and Spain and covered acute and convalescent phases of COVID-19. The material from the prospective study consisted of cDNA or gDNA derived from T cells, B-cell-depleted T cells, or PBMCs. Deeply sampled blood TCRbeta repertoires from subjects exposed to, actively infected with, or recovered from COVID-19 were included in the dataset. Where available, HLA class I and class II types were obtained from metadata supplied by the sample provider rather than from assay-based typing. Samples came from the ongoing ImmuneRACE study (first 160 participants) plus 1,254 subjects from 6 global collaborators. The repertoires were released in a freely available public database meant as a resource for research on the immune response to SARS-CoV-2. Nearly every sample came with metadata listing a de-identified subject ID, COVID-19 status, age in years and sex.

The CDR3 runs 12 residues from the cysteine to the phenylalanine. Only the CDR3 DNA stays, 36 bases, in frame from base 1. The germline V gene (reference sequence) supplies CDR1 SGHNT and CDR2 YYREEE. Trimming takes 2 bases from V and 8 bases from J, and the germline ends sit 10 bases apart. TCRbeta CDR3 regions were amplified from genomic DNA using the immunoSEQ Assay, a bias-controlled multiplex PCR. The study's own analysis went as follows. The number of nucleated cells in each sample was estimated from the amplification of reference gene primers within the assay. Sequence reads were collapsed and filtered to measure the absolute abundance of every unique TCRbeta CDR3 rearrangement. For each sample, productive Simpson clonality was calculated as the square root of Simpson's diversity index across productive rearrangements. TCRdb obtained this table from immuneACCESS and retained in-frame rearrangements with V and J assigned. These tables miss some clones; where compared with another copy, unresolved V genes account for less than half of the shortfall, and the remainder is unexplained. V and J calls and clone size are given by that table; D and trimming were obtained from the DNA. Recorded for this sample are approximately 300,000 clones; around 90% of them occurred a single time. The ten most abundant clones make up more than 0.85% of the sample.

Results the study describes overall, beyond this receptor: The amount of clinical and demographic metadata varied by source and participant and was provided uncurated.

In Seattle, one collaborating source enrolled patients while the infection was active and tracked those patients longitudinally over the course of disease. The collaborating institutions used their own protocols to collect whole blood in K2EDTA tubes. For TCRbeta analysis, collaborators shipped samples in one of three forms: frozen whole blood, isolated PBMCs, or DNA extracted from either of those sample types. About this clone: Its specific antigen is unknown. No base quality information exists; no much larger clone differs at one position.

Sequencing input: peripheral blood. The rearrangement joined TRBV5-4 to TRBJ1-2, with the D gene not clear enough to name. This receptor was taken from a middle-aged woman with COVID-19, enrolled during active disease. The CDR3 protein: CASSFVQVGYTF. The nucleotide sequence is TGTGCCAGCAGCTTTGTCCAGGTGGGCTACACCTTC.